This record concerns one TCR beta chain sequence. The entry originates in a study of blood T cell repertoires in COVID-19. About the research overall: In each case, the material was cDNA or gDNA derived from T cells, B-cell-depleted T cells, or PBMCs.

Source study methods: Quantification of nucleated cells was approximated via reference gene primer amplification. Repertoires were generated with immunoSEQ multiplex PCR, while TCRdb's copy carries only in-frame clones and drops some. V, J and clone size are those of that table, while D and trimming were read from the DNA. This sample has 150,000 to 200,000 clones, with roughly 85% found just once. After removal of 2 bases from V and 9 bases from J, the junction contained 7 bases not matched to a gene. Germline loops: CDR1 MNHNS, CDR2 SASEGT. The CDR3 runs to 15 residues. V is TRBV6-1 and J is TRBJ1-6, with TRBD1 matching over 7 bases. Sequenced: peripheral blood. The sequence was obtained from a human donor with acute or convalescent COVID-19. The donor label of this sample is uncertain. Here the CDR3 DNA reads TGTGCCAGCAGTGAACGCGACAGGGAGGTTTCACCCCTCCACTTT. It specifies CASSERDREVSPLHF.